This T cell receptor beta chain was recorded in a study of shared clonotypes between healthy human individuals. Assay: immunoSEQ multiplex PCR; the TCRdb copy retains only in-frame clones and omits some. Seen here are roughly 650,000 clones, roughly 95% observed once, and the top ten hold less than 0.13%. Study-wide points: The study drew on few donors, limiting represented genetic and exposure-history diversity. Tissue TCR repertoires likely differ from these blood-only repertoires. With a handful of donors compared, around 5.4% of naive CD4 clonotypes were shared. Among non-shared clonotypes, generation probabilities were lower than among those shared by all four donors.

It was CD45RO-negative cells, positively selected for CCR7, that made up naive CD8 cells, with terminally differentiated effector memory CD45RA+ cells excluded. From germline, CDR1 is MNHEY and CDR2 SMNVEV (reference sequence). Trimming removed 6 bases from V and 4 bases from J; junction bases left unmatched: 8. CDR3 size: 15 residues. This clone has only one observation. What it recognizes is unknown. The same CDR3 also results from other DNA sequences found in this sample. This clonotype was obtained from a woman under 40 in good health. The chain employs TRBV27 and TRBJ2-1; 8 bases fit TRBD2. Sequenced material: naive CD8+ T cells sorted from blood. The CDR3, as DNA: TGTGCCAGCAGCCCCGGGACTAGTGCGTACAATGAGCAGTTCTTC. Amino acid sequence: CASSPGTSAYNEQFF.